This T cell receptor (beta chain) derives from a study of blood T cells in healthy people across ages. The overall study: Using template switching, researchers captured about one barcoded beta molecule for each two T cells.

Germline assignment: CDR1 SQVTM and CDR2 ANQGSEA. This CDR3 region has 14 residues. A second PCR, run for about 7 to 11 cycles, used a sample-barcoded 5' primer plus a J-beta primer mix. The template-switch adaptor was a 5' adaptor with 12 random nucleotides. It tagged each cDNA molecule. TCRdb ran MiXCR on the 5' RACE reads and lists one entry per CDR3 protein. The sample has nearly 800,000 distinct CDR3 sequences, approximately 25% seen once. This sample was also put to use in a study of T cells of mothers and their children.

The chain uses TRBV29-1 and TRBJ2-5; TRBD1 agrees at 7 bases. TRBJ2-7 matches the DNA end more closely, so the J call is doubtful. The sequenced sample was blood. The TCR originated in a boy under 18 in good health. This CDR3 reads CSVERFDRDYEQYV. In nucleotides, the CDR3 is TGCAGCGTTGAACGGTTCGACAGGGATTACGAGCAGTACGTC.